The T cell receptor (beta chain) described here comes from a study of radiotherapy plus CTLA-4 blockade in lung cancer (dated by TCRdb to 2016 to 2019). Looking at the study overall: Objective responses were observed in 18% of enrolled patients, and disease control was achieved in 25% to 40%.

The study evaluated CTLA-4 blockade (ipilimumab) given together with focal radiation therapy in patients who had chemo-refractory metastatic non-small-cell lung cancer. Note on this clone: What this receptor recognizes is not known. Nothing much larger sits one base from this clone, and base qualities are not available.

The library was produced with the immunoSEQ multiplex PCR assay. TCRdb holds this immuneACCESS table with in-frame rearrangements only. Some clones are missing; in checked studies, unresolved V genes explain under half, and the rest has no known cause. The sample table records roughly 62,000 clones; about 72% of these occur just once. The top ten hold roughly 3.1% of the sample. Beyond this particular receptor, the publication reports: The strongest predictors of response, as reported, were early dynamic changes in blood T cell clones along with a rise in serum interferon-beta after radiation. After treatment with radiotherapy and ipilimumab, TCR clones that originated in tumors expanded in peripheral blood.

This clonotype originated in a human donor with non-small cell lung cancer who had a complete response to radiotherapy plus ipilimumab. The material sequenced was peripheral blood, taken from a patient treated with radiotherapy plus ipilimumab.

The sequence in DNA is TGTGCCAGCAGTGATACGCAGGGCAATTCACCCCTCCACTTT. Its translation reads: CASSDTQGNSPLHF. The chain links TRBV6-6 with TRBJ1-6; tentative D gene TRBD1, with 5 bases matching. Trimming removed 5 bases from V and 7 bases from J, leaving 12 bases between the germline ends. As encoded in the germline V gene (reference sequence), CDR1 is MNHNY while CDR2 is SVGAGI. The CDR3 spans 14 residues, from the cysteine through the phenylalanine. Only the CDR3 DNA stays, 42 bases, in frame from base 1.